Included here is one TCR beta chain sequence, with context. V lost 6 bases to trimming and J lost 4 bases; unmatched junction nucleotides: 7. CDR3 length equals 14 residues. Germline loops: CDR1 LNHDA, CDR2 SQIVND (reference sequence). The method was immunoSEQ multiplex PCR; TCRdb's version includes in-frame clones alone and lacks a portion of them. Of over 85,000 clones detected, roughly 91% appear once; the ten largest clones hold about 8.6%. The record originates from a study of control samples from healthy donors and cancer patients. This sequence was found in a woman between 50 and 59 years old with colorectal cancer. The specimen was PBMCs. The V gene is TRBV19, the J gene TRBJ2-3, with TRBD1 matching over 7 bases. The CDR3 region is CASRETGRADTQYF. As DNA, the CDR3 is TGTGCCAGTAGGGAGACAGGGCGAGCAGATACGCAGTATTTT.